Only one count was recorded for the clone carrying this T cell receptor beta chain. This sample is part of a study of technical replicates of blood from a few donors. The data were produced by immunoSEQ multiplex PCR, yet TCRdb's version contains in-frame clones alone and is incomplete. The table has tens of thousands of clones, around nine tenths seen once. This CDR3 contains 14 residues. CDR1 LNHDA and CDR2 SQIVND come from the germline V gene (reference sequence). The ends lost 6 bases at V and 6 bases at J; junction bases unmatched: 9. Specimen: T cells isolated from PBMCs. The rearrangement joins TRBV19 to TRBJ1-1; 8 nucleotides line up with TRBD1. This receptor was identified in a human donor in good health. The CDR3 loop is CASSGQGSGSEAFF. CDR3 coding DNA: TGTGCCAGTAGCGGACAGGGTTCAGGTTCTGAAGCTTTCTTT.